Below are 2 T cell receptor beta chains sequenced from a single sample in a study of shared clonotypes between healthy human individuals (dated by TCRdb to 2018 to 2021). CD8 naive samples consisted of CD45RO-negative cells that were positively selected for CCR7, yielding a CD45RA+CCR7+ population without TemRA cells. The library relied on the immunoSEQ multiplex PCR assay. The clones in this table, taken by TCRdb from immuneACCESS, are in-frame only. Not every clone is retained; where verified, under half of the shortfall comes from an unresolved V gene, and the cause of the rest is unknown. This sample lists about 2.1 million clones; about 92% were detected once. Approximately 1.7% of the sample rests with the top ten. The specimen sequenced was naive CD8+ T cells from PBMCs. What the cell subset or site label conveys for this sample: CD45RA+CCR7+. Source of these receptors: a man between 18 and 29 years old in good health. Some clones in this sample may be carry-over from other donors' samples.

The genes are TRBV7-9 and TRBJ2-7, with D unresolved. Germline CDR1 is SEHNR and CDR2 is FQNEAQ (reference sequence). V was cut by 5 bases and J by 5 bases, with 13 bases left in between. The CDR3 runs 13 residues. CDR3 sequence (DNA): TGTGCCAGCAGCGATCAGATTGGAGACGAGCAGTACTTC. Protein product: CASSDQIGDEQYF.

The chain joins TRBV29-1 to TRBJ2-1; 7 bases line up with TRBD2. After removal of 4 bases from V and 4 bases from J, the junction contained 7 bases not matched to a gene. This CDR3 is built from 14 residues. Germline V gene sequence: CDR1 SQVTM, CDR2 ANQGSEA. The CDR3 region has the DNA TGCAGCGTTGTCGGAGAGCGGGGTTACAATGAGCAGTTCTTC. Its protein is CSVVGERGYNEQFF.